A selection of T cell receptor beta chains follows, all from one sample in a study of cytomegalovirus exposure and HLA in healthy donors. Libraries were prepared by immunoSEQ multiplex PCR; TCRdb keeps only in-frame clonotypes and omits some of them. The repertoire has 100,000 to 150,000 clones, about 66% of them found once; the top ten carry over 1.5%. Sequences were obtained from PBMCs. These receptors all stem from a man aged 25-45 years in good health and CMV-seropositive. Both conserved end residues are part of each CDR3. The order of the fields is V gene, clone size, D gene, J gene, CDR3 DNA, CDR3 protein. A D gene is named only where the DNA matches it firmly. Clone size, where shown, is once, few, many, or a class for clones that have expanded.

v_call: TRBV19
clone_size: NA
d_call: NA
j_call: TRBJ1-1
cdr3_nt: TGTGCCAGTAGTACCACAGGTCCCCGAAAAGCTTTCTTT
cdr3_aa: CASSTTGPRKAFF

v_call: TRBV5-1
clone_size: NA
d_call: TRBD1
j_call: TRBJ1-1
cdr3_nt: TGCGCCAGCAGCGCAGGGGGCCTCCTTATTGAAGCTTTCTTT
cdr3_aa: CASSAGGLLIEAFF

v_call: TRBV7-3
clone_size: NA
d_call: NA
j_call: TRBJ1-1
cdr3_nt: TGTGCCAGCAGCTTAACGGGGGGGGACACTGAAGCTTTCTTT
cdr3_aa: CASSLTGGDTEAFF

v_call: TRBV10-3
clone_size: once
d_call: NA
j_call: TRBJ2-1
cdr3_nt: TGTGCCATCAAGGGAGGACTGGATGATGAGCAGTTCTTC
cdr3_aa: CAIKGGLDDEQFF

v_call: TRBV19
clone_size: NA
d_call: NA
j_call: TRBJ2-2
cdr3_nt: TGTGCCAGTGGGCTCACCGGGGAGCTGTTTTTT
cdr3_aa: CASGLTGELFF

v_call: TRBV4-1
clone_size: NA
d_call: TRBD1
j_call: TRBJ1-4
cdr3_nt: TGCGCCAGCAGCCAAGTTAGGGACAGGGGGCCACCAGGGACTAATGAAAAACTGTTTTTT
cdr3_aa: CASSQVRDRGPPGTNEKLFF

v_call: TRBV7-8
clone_size: NA
d_call: NA
j_call: TRBJ2-3
cdr3_nt: TGTGCCAGCAGCTCGTCCCGGGGGATTGCGGATACGCAGTATTTT
cdr3_aa: CASSSSRGIADTQYF

v_call: TRBV6-5
clone_size: NA
d_call: NA
j_call: TRBJ2-1
cdr3_nt: TGTGCCAGCAGTTACAGTGGTGGTGGAGCTTACAATGAGCAGTTCTTC
cdr3_aa: CASSYSGGGAYNEQFF

v_call: TRBV7-7
clone_size: NA
d_call: NA
j_call: TRBJ2-5
cdr3_nt: TGTGCTAGCGTCCCTGGGGGCTCCGTCCAGACCCAGTACTTC
cdr3_aa: CASVPGGSVQTQYF

v_call: TRBV4-3
clone_size: few
d_call: TRBD2
j_call: TRBJ2-3
cdr3_nt: TGCGCCAGCAGCCAAGATTTTGTGTGGGAGGGCCTAGATACGCAGTATTTT
cdr3_aa: CASSQDFVWEGLDTQYF

v_call: TRBV10-2
clone_size: NA
d_call: NA
j_call: TRBJ2-1
cdr3_nt: TGCGCCAGCAGTGATGAGCAGGGAAATTACAATGAGCAGTTCTTC
cdr3_aa: CASSDEQGNYNEQFF